This T cell receptor (beta chain) was retrieved from a study of cytomegalovirus exposure and HLA in healthy donors. A single count supports this clone. PCR was performed using 60 Vbeta and 13 Jbeta primers. Method: immunoSEQ multiplex PCR; TCRdb's copy keeps in-frame clones and lacks some. The top ten clones hold more than 1.5% of a sample with approximately 130,000 clones, around four fifths of them seen once. Germline V gives CDR1 LNHNV, CDR2 YYDKDF (reference sequence). The V and J ends lost 5 bases and 5 bases, in that order; junction bases with no gene match: 6. This CDR3 is built from 15 residues.

The source of this sequence is a man aged 40-49 years in good health and CMV-seronegative. What was sequenced was PBMCs. The rearrangement uses TRBV15 and TRBJ2-3; the match to TRBD2 covers 11 bases. In nucleotides, the CDR3 is TGTGCCACCAGCGTAGCGGGGGGGGCGAGAGATACGCAGTATTTT. Residues: CATSVAGGARDTQYF. The full variable domain, completed using reference TRBV15 and TRBJ2-3, is DAMVIQNPRYQVTQFGKPVTLSCSQTLNHNVMYWYQQKSSQAPKLLFHYYDKDFNNEADTPDNFQSRRPNTSFCFLDIRSPGLGDTAMYLCATSVAGGARDTQYFGPGTRLTVL.